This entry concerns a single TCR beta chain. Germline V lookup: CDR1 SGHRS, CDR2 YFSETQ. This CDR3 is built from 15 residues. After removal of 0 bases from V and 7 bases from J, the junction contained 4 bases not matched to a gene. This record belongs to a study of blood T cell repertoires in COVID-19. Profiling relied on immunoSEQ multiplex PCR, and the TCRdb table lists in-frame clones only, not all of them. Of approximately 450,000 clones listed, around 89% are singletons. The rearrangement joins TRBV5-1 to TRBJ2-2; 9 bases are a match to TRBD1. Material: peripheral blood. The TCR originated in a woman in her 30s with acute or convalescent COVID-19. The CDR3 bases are TGCGCCAGCAGCTTGGGACAGGGGGTTGTCGGGGAGCTGTTTTTT. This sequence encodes CASSLGQGVVGELFF.